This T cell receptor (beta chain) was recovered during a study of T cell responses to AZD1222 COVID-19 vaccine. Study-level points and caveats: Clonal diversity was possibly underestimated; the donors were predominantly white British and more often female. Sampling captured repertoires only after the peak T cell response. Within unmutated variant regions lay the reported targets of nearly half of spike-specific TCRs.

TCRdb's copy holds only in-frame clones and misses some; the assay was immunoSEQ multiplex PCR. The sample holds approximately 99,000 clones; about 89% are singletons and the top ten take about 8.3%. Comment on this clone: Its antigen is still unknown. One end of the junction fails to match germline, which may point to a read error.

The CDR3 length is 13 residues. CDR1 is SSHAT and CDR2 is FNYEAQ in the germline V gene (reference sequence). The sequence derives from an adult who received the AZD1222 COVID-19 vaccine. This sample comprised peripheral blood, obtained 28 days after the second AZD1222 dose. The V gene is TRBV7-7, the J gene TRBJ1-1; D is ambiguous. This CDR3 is CASSRGEGYEAFF. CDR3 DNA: TGTGCTAGCAGCCGTGGAGAGGGATATGAAGCTTTCTTT.